This T cell receptor beta chain was profiled in a study of OX40 agonist ivuxolimab in advanced cancers. Across the study: Aged about 23 to 80 with a mean of approximately 60 years, they were under 85% male.

This table comes from immunoSEQ multiplex PCR, and its TCRdb copy is limited to in-frame clones, with some not included. The repertoire includes approximately 70,000 clones, 82% of them detected once, and 0.42% sits in the top ten. General study findings and limits: It was also the case that some nonresponders had low normalized T-cell clonal expansion. CD4+ T cells averaged fewer expanded clones than CD8+ T cells.

Deletions cut 1 base from V and 5 bases from J, with 12 bases between. Germline-derived CDR1 and CDR2 are SGHRS and YFSETQ. This CDR3 contains 14 residues. As to this clone: Its cognate antigen is unknown.

J is TRBJ1-1 and V is TRBV5-1; D may be TRBD1 (5 bases). The source is an adult with an advanced solid tumor such as melanoma, head and neck, liver or kidney cancer. Specimen: CD4+ or CD8+ T cells sorted from blood, collected in a trial of the OX40 agonist ivuxolimab. Here the CDR3 DNA reads TGCGCCAGCAGCTTGAGTCAGGGTGTGACTGAAGCTTTCTTT. Translated: CASSLSQGVTEAFF.